Listed below are T cell receptor beta chains from one sample, sequenced in a study of cytomegalovirus exposure and HLA in healthy donors. Using immunoSEQ multiplex PCR, the repertoire was profiled, and TCRdb retains in-frame clones only, with some absent. The table lists about 190,000 clones, more than 75% of them singletons. The material sequenced was PBMCs. Every receptor here comes from a woman aged 18-29 years in good health and CMV-seronegative. Each CDR3 is given with its conserved first and last residue. The D gene is left open where the match is weak. Rows may omit the clone size; those that give it use once, few, many or a size class.

J | D | V | size | DNA | CDR3
TRBJ2-1 | TRBD2 | TRBV7-6 | . | TGTGCCAGCAGCTTCGAGTCGACGGGGGGGAGAAATGAGCAGTTCTTC | CASSFESTGGRNEQFF
TRBJ2-5 | . | TRBV5-1 | once | TGCGCCAGCAGCTTCCCGGAAGAGACCCAGTACTTC | CASSFPEETQYF
TRBJ2-3 | TRBD2 | TRBV7-9 | . | TGTGCCAGGACTAGCGAGAGAACAGATACGCAGTATTTT | CARTSERTDTQYF
TRBJ1-4 | TRBD1 | TRBV28 | . | TGTGCCAGCAGTTTAGGGGAGACAGGGGCTAATGAAAAACTGTTTTTT | CASSLGETGANEKLFF
TRBJ2-1 | . | TRBV16 | . | TGTGCCAGCAGTCTACAGGGCGCTTACAATGAGCAGTTCTTC | CASSLQGAYNEQFF
TRBJ2-3 | TRBD1 | TRBV2 | . | TGTGCCAACCCGGACAGGGACCACACAGATACGCAGTATTTT | CANPDRDHTDTQYF
TRBJ2-5 | TRBD2 | TRBV7-2 | . | TGTGCCAGCAGCTTAAACCAGCGGGGAAATCAAGAGACCCAGTACTTC | CASSLNQRGNQETQYF
TRBJ2-3 | . | TRBV4-2 | . | TGTGCCAGCAGCCAAGACGACTACGACACAGATACGCAGTATTTT | CASSQDDYDTDTQYF
TRBJ1-1 | . | TRBV27 | . | TGTGCCAGCAGTCTAGTCGGGGGGGGCACTGAAGCTTTCTTT | CASSLVGGGTEAFF
TRBJ1-4 | . | TRBV6-1 | . | TGTGCCAGCAGTGTAGACAGGTCTGGAAAACTGTTTTTT | CASSVDRSGKLFF
TRBJ2-7 | TRBD1 | TRBV5-1 | . | TGCGCCAGCAGCCTGGAGACAGGGTCGATTAGCACCTACGAGCAGTACTTC | CASSLETGSISTYEQYF
TRBJ2-1 | . | TRBV5-1 | . | TGCGCCAGCAGCTTGGCCGGGGACAATGAGCAGTTCTTC | CASSLAGDNEQFF
TRBJ2-3 | TRBD1 | TRBV5-1 | . | TGCGCCAGCGGACAGGGGAGGATAGTAGATACGCAGTATTTT | CASGQGRIVDTQYF
TRBJ2-5 | TRBD1 | TRBV4-2 | . | TGTGCCAGCAGCCAAGAAGGGGGCCGGGAGACCCAGTACTTC | CASSQEGGRETQYF
TRBJ1-1 | TRBD1 | TRBV5-1 | . | TGCGCCAGCAGCTTGGAAGGTGGACAGGGTGAAGCTTTCTTT | CASSLEGGQGEAFF
TRBJ1-2 | . | TRBV15 | . | TGTGCCACCAGCAGAGAGCAGACAGGACGCGGCTACACCTTC | CATSREQTGRGYTF
TRBJ1-3 | TRBD1 | TRBV19 | few | TGTGCCAGTAGTGGAATCGGGACAGTCTCTGGAAACACCATATATTTT | CASSGIGTVSGNTIYF
TRBJ1-2 | . | TRBV20-1 | . | TGCAGTGCCGGGGCTAACTATGGCTACACCTTC | CSAGANYGYTF
TRBJ2-7 | . | TRBV6-6 | . | TGTGCCAGCACCCTCACGTTGGGCTACGAGCAGTACTTC | CASTLTLGYEQYF
TRBJ1-2 | TRBD1 | TRBV28 | . | TGTGCCAGCAGCCTCCAAAACAGGGGGACTCGGTATGGCTACACCTTC | CASSLQNRGTRYGYTF
TRBJ1-5 | . | TRBV6-5 | . | TGTGCCACCCAGGACGGGAATGGGCCCCAGCATTTT | CATQDGNGPQHF
TRBJ2-2 | . | TRBV29-1 | . | TGCAGCGTTGGCAGGGATTTCACCGGGGAGCTGTTTTTT | CSVGRDFTGELFF
TRBJ1-3 | . | TRBV6-5 | . | TGTGCCAGCAGTTACTCGGAGGGGATCTCTGGAAACACCATATATTTT | CASSYSEGISGNTIYF
TRBJ1-1 | . | TRBV5-5 | . | TGTGCCAGCAGCTTCGAGGGAGGCACTGAAGCTTTCTTT | CASSFEGGTEAFF
TRBJ2-2 | TRBD2 | TRBV5-4 | . | TGTGCCAGCAGCTACGGACTAGCGGGGGATCCAACCGGGGAGCTGTTTTTT | CASSYGLAGDPTGELFF
TRBJ2-5 | . | TRBV27 | . | TGTGCCAGCAGTTTTACGGGGGAGGCGACCCAGTACTTC | CASSFTGEATQYF
TRBJ2-7 | TRBD1 | TRBV2 | . | TGTGCCAGCAGTGAGCGGACAGGGGCCGGCGAGCAGTACTTC | CASSERTGAGEQYF
TRBJ2-7 | TRBD2 | TRBV4-1 | . | TGCGCCAGCAGCCAAAACCTAGCGGGGGGGCCAAACGAGCAGTACTTC | CASSQNLAGGPNEQYF